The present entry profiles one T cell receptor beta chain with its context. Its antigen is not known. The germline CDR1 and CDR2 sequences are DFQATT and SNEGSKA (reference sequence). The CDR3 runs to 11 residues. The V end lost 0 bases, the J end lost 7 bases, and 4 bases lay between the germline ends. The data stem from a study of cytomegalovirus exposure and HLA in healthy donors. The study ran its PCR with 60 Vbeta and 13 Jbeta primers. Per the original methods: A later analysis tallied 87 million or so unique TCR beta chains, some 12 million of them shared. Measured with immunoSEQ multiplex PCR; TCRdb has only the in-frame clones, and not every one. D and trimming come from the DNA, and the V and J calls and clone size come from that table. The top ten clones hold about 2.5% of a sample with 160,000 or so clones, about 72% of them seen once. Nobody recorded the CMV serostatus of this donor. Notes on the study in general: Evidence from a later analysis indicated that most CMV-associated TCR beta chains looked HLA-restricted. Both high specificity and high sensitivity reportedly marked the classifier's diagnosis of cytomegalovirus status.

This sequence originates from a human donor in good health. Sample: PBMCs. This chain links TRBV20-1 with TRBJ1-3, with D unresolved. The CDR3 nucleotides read TGCAGTGCTAGAGACTTCAACACCATATATTTT. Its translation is CSARDFNTIYF.